This passage covers 22 T cell receptor beta chains from one sample sequenced in a study of shared clonotypes between healthy human individuals. Cells designated naive CD8 were CD45RO-negative and were positively selected for CCR7, with terminally differentiated effector memory CD45RA+ cells excluded. Using immunoSEQ multiplex PCR, the repertoire was profiled, and TCRdb retains in-frame clones only, with some absent. The table lists 750,000 to 1,000,000 clones, around 93% of them singletons, with around 24% in the top ten. The sequencing input was naive CD8+ T cells sorted from blood. Receptor source: a man aged 30-40 years in good health.

Only a few counts were recorded for this clone. The V gene is TRBV27, the J gene TRBJ2-7; D gene unclear. This CDR3 comprises 11 residues. Trimming took off 5 bases at V and 2 bases at J, with 4 bases between the two ends. Germline CDR1 is MNHEY and CDR2 is SMNVEV (reference sequence). In DNA form, the CDR3 reads TGTGCCAGCAGTGATGCCTACGAGCAGTACTTC. Residues: CASSDAYEQYF.

The chain combines TRBV7-9 with TRBJ2-7; 8 positions agree with TRBD1. Germline CDR1 and CDR2: SEHNR and FQNEAQ (reference sequence). This CDR3 comprises 14 residues. The V segment lost 6 bases and the J segment 1 base; nucleotides outside the gene matches: 5. The CDR3 loop reads CASSDRTGSYEQYF. The CDR3 nucleotides read TGTGCCAGCAGTGACCGGACAGGGTCCTACGAGCAGTACTTC.

The chain has TRBV27 and TRBJ1-1; 7 nucleotides agree with TRBD1. After removal of 5 bases from V and 4 bases from J, the junction contained 7 bases not matched to a gene. The CDR3 covers 14 residues. From germline, CDR1 is MNHEY and CDR2 SMNVEV (reference sequence). The CDR3 DNA reads TGTGCCAGCAGTAACAGGGGAGTTGGCACTGAAGCTTTCTTT. This sequence encodes CASSNRGVGTEAFF.

The CDR3 region is CATHSTQGNRYQETQYF. The CDR3 region has the DNA TGTGCCACCCATTCCACCCAAGGGAACCGGTACCAAGAGACCCAGTACTTC. This chain connects TRBV19 to TRBJ2-5; no definite D call. Looked up from germline, CDR1 is LNHDA and CDR2 is SQIVND (reference sequence). CDR3 length: 17 amino acids. Trimming removed 10 bases at V and 0 bases at J, with 24 bases between. The complete variable domain, with remaining parts taken from reference TRBV19 and TRBJ2-5, reads DGGITQSPKYLFRKEGQNVTLSCEQNLNHDAMYWYRQDPGQGLRLIYYSQIVNDFQKGDIAEGYSVSREKKESFPLTVTSAQKNPTAFYLCATHSTQGNRYQETQYFGPGTRLLVL.

The V call is TRBV11-2, the J call TRBJ2-7; the match to TRBD2 covers 8 bases. Trimming took 4 bases from V and 1 from J; bases not matched to a gene: 6. This CDR3 is built from 15 residues. CDR1 and CDR2 (germline): SGHAT, FQNNGV. CDR3 coding DNA: TGTGCCAGCAGCTATCAGCGGGAGTTGTCCTACGAGCAGTACTTC. This encodes CASSYQRELSYEQYF. The full variable domain, completed using reference TRBV11-2 and TRBJ2-7, is EAGVAQSPRYKIIEKRQSVAFWCNPISGHATLYWYQQILGQGPKLLIQFQNNGVVDDSQLPKDRFSAERLKGVDSTLKIQPAKLEDSAVYLCASSYQRELSYEQYFGPGTRLTVT.

The rearrangement links TRBV19 to TRBJ2-7; maybe TRBD1 (5 bases). This CDR3 is 13 amino acids long. V lost 7 bases and J lost 0, with 10 bases in between. Germline lookup yields CDR1 LNHDA and CDR2 SQIVND (reference sequence). CDR3 amino acids: CASNSRDSYEQYF. CDR3 DNA: TGTGCCAGTAATTCCAGGGACTCCTACGAGCAGTACTTC.

Comments on this clone: The same CDR3 also results from other DNA sequences found in this sample. The chain carries TRBV29-1 and TRBJ2-1; 7 bases fit TRBD2. V was clipped by 4 bases and J by 4 bases; unmatched bases: 4. This CDR3 is 13 amino acids long. Germline CDR1 reads SQVTM; CDR2 reads ANQGSEA. CDR3 sequence reads: CSVGWGGYNEQFF. CDR3 bases: TGCAGCGTTGGCTGGGGAGGGTACAATGAGCAGTTCTTC.

The chain carries TRBV10-3 and TRBJ2-1; 10 nucleotides match TRBD2. Losses at the gene ends were 6 bases for V and 7 bases for J; bases not matched to a gene: 9. The CDR3 has 15 amino acids. CDR1 and CDR2 (germline): ENHRY, SYGVKD. CDR3 nucleotide sequence: TGTGCCATCAGCGAGCCTAGCGGGGGAGAGAATGAGCAGTTCTTC. Translated, it gives CAISEPSGGENEQFF.

The V call is TRBV15, the J call TRBJ2-1, with no clear D. Germline-derived CDR1 and CDR2 are LNHNV and YYDKDF (reference sequence). The V end lost 5 bases, the J end lost 8 bases, and 19 bases lay between the germline ends. This CDR3 is 15 amino acids long. CDR3 loop: CATSQATQATDEQFF. The CDR3 coding sequence is TGTGCCACCAGCCAAGCGACGCAGGCTACGGATGAGCAGTTCTTC.

The chain is built from TRBV27 and TRBJ2-7, with 7 nucleotides matching TRBD2. V lost 6 bases and J lost 5; bases outside the gene matches: 13. This CDR3 has 15 amino acids. Looked up from germline, CDR1 is MNHEY and CDR2 is SMNVEV (reference sequence). The CDR3 is CASRPTSERFHEQYF. The CDR3 DNA reads as TGTGCCAGCAGGCCCACTAGCGAGAGGTTCCACGAGCAGTACTTC.

The CDR3 DNA reads as TGTGCCAGCCTGGGGGGACAGACGAACACCGGGGAGCTGTTTTTT. Its translation is CASLGGQTNTGELFF. The chain couples TRBV7-9 to TRBJ2-2; D possibly corresponds to TRBD1 (7 bases). Trimming removed 8 bases at V and 0 bases at J, with 13 bases between. The CDR3 consists of 15 residues. Germline CDR1 is SEHNR and CDR2 is FQNEAQ (reference sequence).

The chain combines TRBV4-1 with TRBJ2-7; D may match TRBD1 or TRBD2 (6 bases each). The V and J ends lost 3 bases and 5 bases respectively, with 23 bases between them. CDR1 and CDR2 from the germline V gene are MGHRA and YSYEKL. The CDR3 runs to 17 residues. In nucleotides, the CDR3 is TGCGCCAGCAGCCACCAAAGTGGCGGAGGGGGTCGGCACGAGCAGTACTTC. It translates to CASSHQSGGGGRHEQYF.

About this clone itself: Within the sample, other DNA sequences also encode this same CDR3. This chain links TRBV27 with TRBJ1-4; possibly TRBD1 for D (5 bases). This CDR3 has 14 amino acids. Per germline, CDR1 MNHEY and CDR2 SMNVEV (reference sequence). The V end lost 1 base, the J end lost 8 bases, and 11 bases lay between the germline ends. The chain's CDR3 is CASSLLGEEEKLFF. The CDR3 coding sequence is TGTGCCAGCAGTTTATTAGGGGAGGAAGAAAAACTGTTTTTT.

The chain combines TRBV7-2 with TRBJ2-1, with 12 bases that match TRBD2. The V segment lost 3 bases and the J segment 9 bases; nucleotides outside the gene matches: 6. The germline V gene has CDR1 SGHTA and CDR2 FQGNSA. This CDR3 is 15 amino acids long. CDR3 in amino acids: CASSFGLAGRGEQFF. The CDR3 DNA is TGTGCCAGCAGCTTCGGACTAGCGGGACGTGGTGAGCAGTTCTTC.

J is TRBJ2-7 and V is TRBV2; 7 nucleotides line up with TRBD2. J was trimmed by 2 bases and V by 4 bases; bases with no gene match: 2. The CDR3 extends over 13 amino acids. Germline CDR1 reads SNHLY; CDR2 reads FYNNEI. The CDR3 here is CASSVAGAYEQYF. Written as DNA, the CDR3 is TGTGCCAGCAGTGTTGCGGGAGCCTACGAGCAGTACTTC.

The sample holds one count of this clone. The J gene is TRBJ2-7, the V gene TRBV13, with D possibly matching TRBD1 (6 bases). Germline V CDR1 and CDR2: PRHDT, FYEKMQ (reference sequence). The CDR3 runs 16 residues. Trimming took off 5 bases at V and 6 bases at J, with 23 bases between the two ends. CDR3 sequence reads: CASSLTRRSGVVEQYF. Written as DNA, the CDR3 is TGTGCCAGCAGCCTCACTCGACGGTCAGGGGTTGTCGAGCAGTACTTC. Full variable domain (remainder filled in from reference TRBV13 and TRBJ2-7): AAGVIQSPRHLIKEKRETATLKCYPIPRHDTVYWYQQGPGQDPQFLISFYEKMQSDKGSIPDRFSAQQFSDYHSELNMSSLELGDSALYFCASSLTRRSGVVEQYFGPGTRLTVT.

The chain is built from TRBV28 and TRBJ2-1; D remains ambiguous. This CDR3 comprises 15 residues. The V and J ends lost 1 base and 10 bases respectively, with 17 bases between them. CDR1 MDHEN and CDR2 SYDVKM come from the germline V gene. The CDR3 DNA reads as TGTGCCAGCAGTTTATTGAAGGGCGCGGTGGAAGAGCAGTTCTTC. This codes for CASSLLKGAVEEQFF.

The chain has TRBV7-9 and TRBJ1-5; D is undetermined. This CDR3 has 15 amino acids. The V gene lost 0 bases and the J gene lost 6 bases, with 12 bases spanning the gap. Per germline, CDR1 SEHNR and CDR2 FQNEAQ (reference sequence). DNA for the CDR3: TGTGCCAGCAGCTTAGCTGGGCAGGCGGGTCAGCCCCAGCATTTT. Its protein product is CASSLAGQAGQPQHF.

The genes are TRBV28 and TRBJ1-2; D call uncertain. V lost 2 bases and J 1 base, leaving 20 bases between the germline ends. Looked up from germline, CDR1 is MDHEN and CDR2 is SYDVKM. The CDR3 spans 18 residues. CDR3 nucleotide sequence: TGTGCCAGCAGTTTAGGAATTGGCGGGGAGCAGTTTAACTATGGCTACACCTTC. Its protein is CASSLGIGGEQFNYGYTF.

V usage is TRBV11-2 and J usage is TRBJ2-3, with D perhaps TRBD2 (5 bases). The germline V and J ends were trimmed by 5 bases and 3 bases, with 15 bases remaining between them. Looked up from germline, CDR1 is SGHAT and CDR2 is FQNNGV. The CDR3 runs 15 residues. The CDR3 DNA follows: TGTGCCAGCAGCGTGGGAGTAGGTGGGACAGATACGCAGTATTTT. This codes for CASSVGVGGTDTQYF.

V gene TRBV27 combines with J gene TRBJ2-2; TRBD2 aligns across 13 bases. This CDR3 spans 16 amino acids. With V trimmed by 6 bases and J by 6 bases, 7 bases remained unmatched. Looked up from germline, CDR1 is MNHEY and CDR2 is SMNVEV (reference sequence). The CDR3 DNA reads TGTGCCAGCAGCTCTGGACTAGCGGGAGCGGCCGGGGAGCTGTTTTTT. This codes for CASSSGLAGAAGELFF.

V is TRBV27 and J is TRBJ2-7, with TRBD1 matching over 10 bases. CDR1 and CDR2 (germline): MNHEY, SMNVEV (reference sequence). V lost 2 bases, J lost 4 bases, and 5 bases stayed unmatched. There are 15 residues in the CDR3. The DNA of the CDR3 is TGTGCCAGCAGTTTAGGGACAGGGGATGGGTACGAGCAGTACTTC. Translated: CASSLGTGDGYEQYF.